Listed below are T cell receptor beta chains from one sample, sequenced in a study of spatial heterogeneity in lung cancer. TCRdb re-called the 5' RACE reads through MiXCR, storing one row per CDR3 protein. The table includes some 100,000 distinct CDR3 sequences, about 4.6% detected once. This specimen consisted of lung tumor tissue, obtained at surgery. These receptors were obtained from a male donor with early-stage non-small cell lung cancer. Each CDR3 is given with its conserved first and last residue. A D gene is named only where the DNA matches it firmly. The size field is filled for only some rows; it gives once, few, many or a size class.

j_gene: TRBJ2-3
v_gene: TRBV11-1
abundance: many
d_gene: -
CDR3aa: CASNRAPAGTAEYF
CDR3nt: TGTGCCAGCAACCGTGCCCCCGCCGGGACTGCGGAGTATTTT

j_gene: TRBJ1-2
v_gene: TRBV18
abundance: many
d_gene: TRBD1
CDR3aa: CASSPAGTGGYGYTF
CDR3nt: TGTGCCAGCTCACCGGCGGGGACAGGGGGATATGGCTACACCTTC

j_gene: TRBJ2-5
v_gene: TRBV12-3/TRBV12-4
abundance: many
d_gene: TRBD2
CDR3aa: CASSLWTSGQETQYF
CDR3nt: TGTGCCAGCAGTTTATGGACTAGCGGACAAGAGACCCAGTACTTC

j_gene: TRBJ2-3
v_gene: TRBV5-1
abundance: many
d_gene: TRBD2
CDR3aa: CASSLTSGGTDTQYF
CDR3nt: TGCGCCAGCAGCTTGACTAGCGGCGGCACAGATACGCAGTATTTT

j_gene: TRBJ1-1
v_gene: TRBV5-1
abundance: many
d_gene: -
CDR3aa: CASYPGNGAEDTEAFF
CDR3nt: TGCGCCAGCTATCCGGGGAACGGGGCCGAAGACACTGAAGCTTTCTTT

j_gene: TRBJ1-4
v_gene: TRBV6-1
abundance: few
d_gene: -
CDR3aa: CASSEAEGTNEKLFF
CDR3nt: TGTGCCAGCAGTGAAGCAGAGGGAACTAATGAAAAACTGTTTTTT

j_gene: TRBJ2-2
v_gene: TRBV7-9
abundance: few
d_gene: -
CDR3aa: CASSWPGELFF
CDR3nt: TGTGCCAGCAGCTGGCCCGGGGAGCTGTTTTTT

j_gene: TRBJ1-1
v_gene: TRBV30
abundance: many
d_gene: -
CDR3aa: CAWSGQGGPEAFF
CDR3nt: TGTGCCTGGAGCGGGCAAGGGGGACCTGAAGCTTTCTTT

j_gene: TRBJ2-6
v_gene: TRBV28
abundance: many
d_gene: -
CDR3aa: CASISGANVLTF
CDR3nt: TGTGCCAGCATTTCTGGGGCCAACGTCCTGACTTTC

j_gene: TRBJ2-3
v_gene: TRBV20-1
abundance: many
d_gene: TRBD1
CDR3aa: CSASTDRAHTDTQYF
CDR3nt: TGCAGTGCTAGTACCGACAGGGCCCACACAGATACGCAGTATTTT

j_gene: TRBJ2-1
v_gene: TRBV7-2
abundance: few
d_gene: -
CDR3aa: CASSSLASLLEQFF
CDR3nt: TGTGCCAGCAGCTCTCTAGCGAGTCTACTCGAGCAGTTCTTC

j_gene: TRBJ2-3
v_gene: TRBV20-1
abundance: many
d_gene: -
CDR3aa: CSASNGPYTQYF
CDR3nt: TGCAGTGCTAGTAACGGGCCCTATACGCAGTATTTT

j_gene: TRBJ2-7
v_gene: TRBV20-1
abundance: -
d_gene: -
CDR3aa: CSAIISGSSYEQYF
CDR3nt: TGCAGTGCTATCATCTCTGGAAGCTCCTACGAGCAGTACTTC

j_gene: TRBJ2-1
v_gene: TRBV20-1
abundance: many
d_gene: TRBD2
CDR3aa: CSARPPSGGLNEQFF
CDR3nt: TGCAGTGCTAGGCCCCCTAGCGGGGGGTTAAATGAGCAGTTCTTC

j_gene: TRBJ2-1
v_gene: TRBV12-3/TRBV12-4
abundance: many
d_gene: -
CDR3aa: CASSLGWVWDDNEQFF
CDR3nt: TGTGCCAGCAGTTTAGGGTGGGTTTGGGACGACAATGAGCAGTTCTTC

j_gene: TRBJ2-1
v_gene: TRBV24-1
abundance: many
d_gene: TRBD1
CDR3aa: CATSDGKIGTGVYEQFF
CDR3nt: TGTGCCACCAGTGATGGAAAGATCGGGACAGGGGTATATGAGCAGTTCTTC

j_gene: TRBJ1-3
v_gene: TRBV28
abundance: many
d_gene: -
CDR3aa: CASSGWRATGNTIYF
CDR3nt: TGTGCCAGCAGTGGTTGGAGGGCGACCGGAAACACCATATATTTT

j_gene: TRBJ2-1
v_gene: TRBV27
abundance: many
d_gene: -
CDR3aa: CASSLAVSGNEQFF
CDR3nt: TGTGCCAGCAGTTTAGCGGTCTCAGGTAATGAGCAGTTCTTC

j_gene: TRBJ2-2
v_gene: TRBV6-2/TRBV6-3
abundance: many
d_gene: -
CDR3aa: CASSPGPYGELFF
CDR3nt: TGTGCCAGCAGCCCGGGACCATACGGGGAGCTGTTTTTT

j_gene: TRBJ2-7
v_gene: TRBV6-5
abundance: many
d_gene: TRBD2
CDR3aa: CATRRGGSSYEQYF
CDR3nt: TGTGCCACCCGGAGGGGCGGGAGCTCCTACGAGCAGTACTTC

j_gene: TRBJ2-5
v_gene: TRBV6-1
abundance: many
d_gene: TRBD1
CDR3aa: CASSRDRAQETQYF
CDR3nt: TGTGCCAGCAGTCGGGACAGGGCCCAAGAGACCCAGTACTTC

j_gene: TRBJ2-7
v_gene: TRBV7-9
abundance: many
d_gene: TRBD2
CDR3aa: CASSRLAGNYEQYF
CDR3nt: TGTGCCAGCAGCAGACTAGCGGGGAACTACGAGCAGTACTTC

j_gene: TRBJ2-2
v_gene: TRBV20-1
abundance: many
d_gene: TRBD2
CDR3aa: CSASASGSEMAGELFF
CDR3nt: TGCAGTGCTTCCGCTAGCGGGAGTGAGATGGCCGGGGAGCTGTTTTTT

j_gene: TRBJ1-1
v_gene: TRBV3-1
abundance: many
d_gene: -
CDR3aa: CASSQEVATRGEAFF
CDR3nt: TGTGCCAGCAGCCAAGAAGTGGCCACCAGAGGTGAAGCTTTCTTT

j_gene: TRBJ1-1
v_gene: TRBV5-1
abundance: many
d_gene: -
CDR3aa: CASSKQGMNTEAFF
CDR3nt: TGCGCCAGCAGCAAACAGGGAATGAACACTGAAGCTTTCTTT

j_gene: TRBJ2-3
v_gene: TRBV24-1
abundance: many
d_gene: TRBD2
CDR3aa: CATSGSAGVDTQYF
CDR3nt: TGTGCCACCAGCGGGTCAGCGGGAGTAGATACGCAGTATTTT

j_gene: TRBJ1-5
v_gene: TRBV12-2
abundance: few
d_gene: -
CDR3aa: CASRLYVREGSQPQHF
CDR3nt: TGTGCAAGTCGCTTATATGTCCGTGAGGGATCTCAGCCCCAGCATTTT

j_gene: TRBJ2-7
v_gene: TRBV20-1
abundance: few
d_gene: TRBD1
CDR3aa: CSASRGPAGEQYF
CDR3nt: TGCAGTGCTAGCAGGGGGCCCGCTGGCGAGCAGTACTTC

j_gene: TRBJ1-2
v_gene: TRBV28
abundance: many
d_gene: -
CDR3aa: CASSFSDRTNGYTF
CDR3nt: TGTGCCAGCAGTTTTTCTGACAGGACCAATGGCTACACCTTC

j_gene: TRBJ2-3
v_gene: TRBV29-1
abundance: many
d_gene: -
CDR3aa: CSVELGLASTDTQYF
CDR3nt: TGCAGCGTTGAATTGGGACTCGCTAGCACAGATACGCAGTATTTT

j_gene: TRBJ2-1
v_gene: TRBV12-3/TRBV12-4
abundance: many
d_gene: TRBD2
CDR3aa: CASSPGLAGYEQFF
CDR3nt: TGTGCCAGCAGTCCCGGACTAGCGGGGTATGAGCAGTTCTTC

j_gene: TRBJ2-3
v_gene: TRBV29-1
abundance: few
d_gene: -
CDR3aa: CSVLRTDTDTQYF
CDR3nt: TGCAGCGTTCTCCGGACAGACACAGATACGCAGTATTTT

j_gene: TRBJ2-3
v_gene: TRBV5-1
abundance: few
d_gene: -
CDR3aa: CASSPGEAYPDTQYF
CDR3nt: TGCGCCAGCTCACCCGGGGAGGCTTACCCAGATACGCAGTATTTT

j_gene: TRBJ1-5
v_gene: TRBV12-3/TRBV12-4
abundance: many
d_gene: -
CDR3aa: CASRGDLNQPQHF
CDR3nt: TGTGCCAGCAGGGGAGACCTAAATCAGCCCCAGCATTTT

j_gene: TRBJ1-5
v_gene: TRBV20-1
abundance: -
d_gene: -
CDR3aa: CSATSTSNNQPQHF
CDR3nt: TGCAGTGCAACGTCAACCTCAAATAATCAGCCCCAGCATTTT

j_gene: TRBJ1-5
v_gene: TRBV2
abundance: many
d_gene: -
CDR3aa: CASAELGGQPQHF
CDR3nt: TGTGCCAGCGCGGAACTAGGGGGTCAGCCCCAGCATTTT

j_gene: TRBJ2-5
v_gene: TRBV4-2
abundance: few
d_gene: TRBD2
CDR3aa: CASSPKASSGPNQETQYF
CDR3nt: TGTGCCAGCAGCCCCAAAGCTTCTAGCGGACCGAACCAAGAGACCCAGTACTTC

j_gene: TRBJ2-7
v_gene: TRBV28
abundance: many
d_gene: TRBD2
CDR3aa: CASSLVPSGISEQYF
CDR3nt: TGTGCCAGCAGTTTAGTTCCTAGCGGGATTTCCGAGCAGTACTTC

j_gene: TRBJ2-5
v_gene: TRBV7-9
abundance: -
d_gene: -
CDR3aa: CASSPTAETQYF
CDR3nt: TGTGCCAGCAGCCCCACCGCAGAGACCCAGTACTTC

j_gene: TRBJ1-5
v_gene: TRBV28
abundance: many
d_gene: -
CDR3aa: CASRAGPDQPQHF
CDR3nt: TGTGCCAGCAGAGCAGGGCCCGATCAGCCCCAGCATTTT

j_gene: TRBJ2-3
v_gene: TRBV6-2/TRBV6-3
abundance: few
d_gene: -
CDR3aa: CASSWTRTDTQYF
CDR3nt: TGTGCCAGCAGTTGGACCCGCACAGATACGCAGTATTTT

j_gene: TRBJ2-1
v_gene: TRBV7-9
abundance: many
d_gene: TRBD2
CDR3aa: CASSSETSGVYNEQFF
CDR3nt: TGTGCCAGCAGCTCCGAGACTAGCGGAGTCTACAATGAGCAGTTCTTC

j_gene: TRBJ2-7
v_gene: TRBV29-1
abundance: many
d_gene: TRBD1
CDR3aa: CSVETGGSYEQYF
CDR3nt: TGCAGCGTAGAAACAGGGGGCTCCTACGAGCAGTACTTC

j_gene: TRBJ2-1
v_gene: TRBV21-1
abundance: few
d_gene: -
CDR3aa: CASGRKGQFF
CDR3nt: TGTGCCAGCGGGCGAAAGGGTCAGTTCTTC

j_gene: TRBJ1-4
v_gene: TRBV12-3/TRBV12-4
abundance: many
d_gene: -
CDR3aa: CASSSRETTNEKLFF
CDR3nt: TGTGCCAGCAGTTCCCGAGAAACAACTAATGAAAAACTGTTTTTT

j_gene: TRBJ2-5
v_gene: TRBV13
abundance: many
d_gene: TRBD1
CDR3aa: CASSLTGGRQETQYF
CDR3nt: TGTGCCAGCAGCTTAACAGGGGGTCGGCAAGAGACCCAGTACTTC

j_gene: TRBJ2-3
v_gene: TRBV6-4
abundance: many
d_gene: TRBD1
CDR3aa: CASSVGTGATDTQYF
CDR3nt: TGTGCCAGCAGCGTCGGGACAGGGGCCACAGATACGCAGTATTTT

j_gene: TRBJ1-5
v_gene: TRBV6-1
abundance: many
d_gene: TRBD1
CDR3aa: CASTRDRGQPQHF
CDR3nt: TGTGCCAGCACAAGGGACAGAGGTCAGCCCCAGCATTTT

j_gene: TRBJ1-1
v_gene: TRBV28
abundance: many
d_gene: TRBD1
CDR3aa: CASSTLQTGLNTEAFF
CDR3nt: TGTGCCAGCAGCACCCTCCAGACAGGGTTGAACACTGAAGCTTTCTTT

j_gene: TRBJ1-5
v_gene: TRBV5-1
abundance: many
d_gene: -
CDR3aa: CASSLSGTNQPQHF
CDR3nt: TGCGCCAGCAGCTTGTCCGGGACAAATCAGCCCCAGCATTTT

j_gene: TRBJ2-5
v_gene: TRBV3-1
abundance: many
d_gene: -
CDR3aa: CASSQEYGQETQYF
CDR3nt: TGTGCCAGCAGCCAAGAATATGGCCAAGAGACCCAGTACTTC

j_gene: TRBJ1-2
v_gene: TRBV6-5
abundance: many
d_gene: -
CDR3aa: CASSNQDYGYTF
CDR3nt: TGTGCCAGCAGTAATCAAGACTATGGCTACACCTTC

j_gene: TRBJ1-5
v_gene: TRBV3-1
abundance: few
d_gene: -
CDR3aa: CASSQENSNQPQHF
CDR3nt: TGTGCCAGCAGCCAAGAAAATAGCAATCAGCCCCAGCATTTT

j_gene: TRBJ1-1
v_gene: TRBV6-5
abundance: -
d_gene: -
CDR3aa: CASSYQGGSAFF
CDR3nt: TGTGCCAGCAGTTACCAAGGGGGGTCGGCTTTCTTT

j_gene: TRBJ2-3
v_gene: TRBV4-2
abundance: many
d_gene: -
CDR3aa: CASSQEPEVTLPYTQYF
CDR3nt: TGTGCCAGCAGCCAGGAACCGGAGGTGACCCTCCCGTATACGCAGTATTTT